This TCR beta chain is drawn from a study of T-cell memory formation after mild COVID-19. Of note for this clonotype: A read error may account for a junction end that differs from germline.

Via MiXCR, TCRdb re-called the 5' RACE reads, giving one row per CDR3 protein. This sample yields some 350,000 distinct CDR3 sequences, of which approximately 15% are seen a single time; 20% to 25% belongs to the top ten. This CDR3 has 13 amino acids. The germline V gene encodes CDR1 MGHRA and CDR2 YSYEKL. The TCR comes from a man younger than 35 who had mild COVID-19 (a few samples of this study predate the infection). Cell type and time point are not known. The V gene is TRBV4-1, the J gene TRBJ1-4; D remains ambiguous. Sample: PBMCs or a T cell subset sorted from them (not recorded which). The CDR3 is CASSQRENEKLFF. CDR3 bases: TGCGCCAGCAGCCAGCGGGAGAATGAGAAACTGTTTTTT.